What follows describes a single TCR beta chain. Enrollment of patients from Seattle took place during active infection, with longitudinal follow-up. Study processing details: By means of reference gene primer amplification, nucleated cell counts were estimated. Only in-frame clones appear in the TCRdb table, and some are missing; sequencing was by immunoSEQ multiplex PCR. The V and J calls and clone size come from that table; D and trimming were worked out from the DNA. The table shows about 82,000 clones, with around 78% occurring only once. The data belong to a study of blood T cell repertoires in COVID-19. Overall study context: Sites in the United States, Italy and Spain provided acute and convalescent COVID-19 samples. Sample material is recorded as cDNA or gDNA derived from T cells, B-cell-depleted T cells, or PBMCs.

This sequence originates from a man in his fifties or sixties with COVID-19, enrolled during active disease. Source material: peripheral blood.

CDR3 in amino acids: CSVNYVSSAQYF. The CDR3 DNA follows: TGCAGCGTTAACTACGTCTCATCGGCGCAGTATTTT. The V call is TRBV29-1, the J call TRBJ2-3; the D is unclear. V was shortened by 5 bases and J by 10 bases, with 16 bases between the two germline ends. CDR3 length: 12 residues. Per the germline V gene, CDR1 is SQVTM and CDR2 is ANQGSEA.